The 12 T cell receptor beta chains in this list originate from one sample, sequenced in a study of T cell responses to AZD1222 COVID-19 vaccine. Only in-frame clones appear in the TCRdb table, and some are missing; sequencing was by immunoSEQ multiplex PCR. The sample lists under 130,000 clones; roughly nine tenths were seen once. The input for sequencing was peripheral blood, taken on day 0 of AZD1222 vaccination. The receptors here all came from an adult in good health.

This clone showed up just once. The gene calls are TRBV18 and TRBJ1-1, with D tentatively TRBD1 (5 bases). Germline values: CDR1 KGHSH, CDR2 LQKENI. Trimming left V 2 bases short and J 1 base short, with 8 bases between. This CDR3 is built from 14 residues. The DNA for the CDR3 is TGTGCCAGCTCACCAGGGACGGGGAACACTGAAGCTTTCTTT. This sequence encodes CASSPGTGNTEAFF.

The count of this clone is one. The gene calls are TRBV2 and TRBJ2-2; 7 nucleotides agree with TRBD2. V gave up 4 bases and J gave up 5 bases; unmatched junction bases: 7. This CDR3 is 15 amino acids long. Per the germline V gene, CDR1 is SNHLY and CDR2 is FYNNEI. This CDR3 reads CASSAERGGTGELFF. CDR3 bases: TGTGCCAGCAGTGCGGAGCGGGGTGGGACCGGGGAGCTGTTTTTT. Full variable domain (remainder filled in from reference TRBV2 and TRBJ2-2): EPEVTQTPSHQVTQMGQEVILRCVPISNHLYFYWYRQILGQKVEFLVSFYNNEISEKSEIFDDQFSVERPDGSNFTLKIRSTKLEDSAMYFCASSAERGGTGELFFGEGSRLTVL.

V is TRBV25-1 and J is TRBJ1-6; unclear D gene. Per the germline V gene, CDR1 is MGHDK and CDR2 is SYGVNS. The CDR3 is 14 amino acids. With 1 base removed from V and 7 bases from J, the gap between germline ends came to 8 bases. CDR3 nucleotides: TGTGCCAGCAGTGAATTTGAACGGAATTCACCCCTCCACTTT. Its translation is CASSEFERNSPLHF.

The chain uses TRBV6-2 or TRBV6-3 and TRBJ2-1; tentatively, D is TRBD1 or TRBD2 (6 bases each). V lost 5 bases and J 16 bases, leaving 18 bases between the germline ends. Germline CDR1 is MNHEY and CDR2 is SVGEGT. The CDR3 length is 12 residues. For the CDR3, the DNA is TGTGCCAGCAGTCGAGGGGGACTCTTCTCCTTCTTC. It encodes CASSRGGLFSFF.

The chain links TRBV5-1 to TRBJ2-3; 8 bases line up with TRBD1. Losses at the gene ends were 4 bases for V and 0 bases for J; bases not matched to a gene: 4. This CDR3 contains 15 residues. The germline V gene has CDR1 SGHRS and CDR2 YFSETQ. CDR3 residues: CASSQTGVSTDTQYF. The DNA of the CDR3 is TGCGCCAGCAGCCAGACAGGGGTTAGCACAGATACGCAGTATTTT.

The V call is TRBV5-8, the J call TRBJ1-3, with D hard to call. The CDR3 extends over 14 amino acids. V was trimmed by 2 bases and J by 2 bases, leaving 8 bases between them. Germline loops: CDR1 SGHTS, CDR2 YDEGEE. CDR3 residues: CASSLRIPGNTIYF. DNA of the CDR3: TGTGCCAGCAGCTTAAGGATTCCTGGAAACACCATATATTTT.

This chain links TRBV19 with TRBJ1-5, with TRBD1 as a possible D gene (5 bases). The CDR3 is 15 residues long. Germline V lookup: CDR1 LNHDA, CDR2 SQIVND (reference sequence). Deletions cut 4 bases from V and 3 bases from J, with 13 bases between. DNA of the CDR3: TGTGCCAGTAGTACACATACAGGTTCCAATCAGCCCCAGCATTTT. It codes for CASSTHTGSNQPQHF.

The chain recombines TRBV7-8 with TRBJ2-7, with 12 bases that match TRBD2. The trim removed 1 base at V and 7 bases at J, leaving 5 bases unmatched. The CDR3 is made up of 15 amino acids. Germline values: CDR1 SGHVS, CDR2 FQNEAQ. CDR3 bases: TGTGCCAGCAGCTTAGTCCTAGCGGGAGGGCAGGAGCAGTACTTC. It specifies CASSLVLAGGQEQYF. Full variable domain (outside the CDR3, taken from reference TRBV7-8 and TRBJ2-7): GAGVSQSPRYKVAKRGQDVALRCDPISGHVSLFWYQQALGQGPEFLTYFQNEAQLDKSGLPSDRFFAERPEGSVSTLKIQRTQQEDSAVYLCASSLVLAGGQEQYFGPGTRLTVT.

The V call is TRBV5-8, the J call TRBJ2-2, with D uncertain. Trimming left V 0 bases short and J 3 bases short, with 6 bases between. This CDR3 spans 14 amino acids. The germline V gene has CDR1 SGHTS and CDR2 YDEGEE. The CDR3 loop is CASSLALYTGELFF. For the CDR3, the DNA is TGTGCCAGCAGCTTGGCTCTATACACCGGGGAGCTGTTTTTT.

The chain is built from TRBV7-2 and TRBJ1-1; 10 nucleotides agree with TRBD1. The CDR3 has 15 residues. With 7 bases clipped from V and 7 bases from J, the junction kept 12 bases outside the gene matches. The germline CDR1 and CDR2 sequences are SGHTA and FQGNSA. The CDR3 protein is CASIDRDRGFSEAFF. As DNA, the CDR3 is TGTGCCAGCATCGACCGGGACAGGGGCTTCAGTGAAGCTTTCTTT.

This clone was picked up one time. This rearrangement joins TRBV5-1 to TRBJ2-7; a possible D gene is TRBD2 (5 bases). The length of the CDR3 is 15 residues. Trimming took off 0 bases at V and 3 bases at J, with 13 bases between the two ends. Germline loops: CDR1 SGHRS, CDR2 YFSETQ. The CDR3 region is CASSLVVGEGYEQYF. CDR3 DNA sequence: TGCGCCAGCAGCTTGGTTGTGGGAGAGGGCTACGAGCAGTACTTC. The full variable domain, its missing parts supplied by reference TRBV5-1 and TRBJ2-7, is KAGVTQTPRYLIKTRGQQVTLSCSPISGHRSVSWYQQTPGQGLQFLFEYFSETQRNKGNFPGRFSGRQFSNSRSEMNVSTLELGDSALYLCASSLVVGEGYEQYFGPGTRLTVT.

As regards this clone: At one boundary the junction diverges from the germline segment, which might be a read error. This chain joins TRBV5-1 and TRBJ2-1; D may be TRBD1 or TRBD2 (5 bases each). This CDR3 has 13 residues. Germline loops: CDR1 SGHRS, CDR2 YFSETQ. The CDR3 protein is CASTLGEANEQFF. The CDR3 bases are TGCGCCAGCACCTTGGGGGAAGCCAATGAGCAGTTCTTC.